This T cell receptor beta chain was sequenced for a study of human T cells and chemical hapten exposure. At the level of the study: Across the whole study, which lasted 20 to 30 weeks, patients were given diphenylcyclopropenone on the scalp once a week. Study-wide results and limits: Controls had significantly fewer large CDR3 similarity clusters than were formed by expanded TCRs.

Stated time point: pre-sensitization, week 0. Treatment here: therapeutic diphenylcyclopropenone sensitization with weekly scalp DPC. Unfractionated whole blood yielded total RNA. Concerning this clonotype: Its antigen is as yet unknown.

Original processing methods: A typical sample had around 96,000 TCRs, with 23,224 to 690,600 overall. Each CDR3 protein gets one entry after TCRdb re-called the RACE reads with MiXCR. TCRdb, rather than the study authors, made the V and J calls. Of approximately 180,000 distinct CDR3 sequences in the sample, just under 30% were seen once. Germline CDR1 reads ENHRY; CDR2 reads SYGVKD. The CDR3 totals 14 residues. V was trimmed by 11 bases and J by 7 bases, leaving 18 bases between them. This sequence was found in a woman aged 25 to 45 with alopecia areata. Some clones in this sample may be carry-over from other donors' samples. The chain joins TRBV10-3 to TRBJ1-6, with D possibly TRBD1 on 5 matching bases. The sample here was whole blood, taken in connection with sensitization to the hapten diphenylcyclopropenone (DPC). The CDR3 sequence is CAHSSQGTNSPLHF. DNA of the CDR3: TGTGCCCACTCTTCGCAGGGTACAAATTCACCCCTCCACTTT.